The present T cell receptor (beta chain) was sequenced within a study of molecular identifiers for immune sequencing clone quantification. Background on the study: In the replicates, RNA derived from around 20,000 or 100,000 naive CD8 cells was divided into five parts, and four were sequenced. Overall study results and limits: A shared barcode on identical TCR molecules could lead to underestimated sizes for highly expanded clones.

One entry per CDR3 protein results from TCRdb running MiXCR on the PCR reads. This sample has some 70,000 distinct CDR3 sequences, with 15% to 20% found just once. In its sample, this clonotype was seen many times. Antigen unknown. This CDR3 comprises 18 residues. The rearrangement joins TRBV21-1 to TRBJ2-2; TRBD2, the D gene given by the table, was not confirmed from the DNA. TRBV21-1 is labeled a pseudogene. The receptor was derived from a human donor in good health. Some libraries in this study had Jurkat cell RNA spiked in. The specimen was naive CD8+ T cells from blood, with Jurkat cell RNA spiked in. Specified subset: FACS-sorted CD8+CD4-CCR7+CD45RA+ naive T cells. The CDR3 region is CASRPGTSGSRDTGELFF. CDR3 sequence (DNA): TGTGCCAGCAGACCTGGGACTAGCGGGAGTCGCGACACCGGGGAGCTGTTTTTT.